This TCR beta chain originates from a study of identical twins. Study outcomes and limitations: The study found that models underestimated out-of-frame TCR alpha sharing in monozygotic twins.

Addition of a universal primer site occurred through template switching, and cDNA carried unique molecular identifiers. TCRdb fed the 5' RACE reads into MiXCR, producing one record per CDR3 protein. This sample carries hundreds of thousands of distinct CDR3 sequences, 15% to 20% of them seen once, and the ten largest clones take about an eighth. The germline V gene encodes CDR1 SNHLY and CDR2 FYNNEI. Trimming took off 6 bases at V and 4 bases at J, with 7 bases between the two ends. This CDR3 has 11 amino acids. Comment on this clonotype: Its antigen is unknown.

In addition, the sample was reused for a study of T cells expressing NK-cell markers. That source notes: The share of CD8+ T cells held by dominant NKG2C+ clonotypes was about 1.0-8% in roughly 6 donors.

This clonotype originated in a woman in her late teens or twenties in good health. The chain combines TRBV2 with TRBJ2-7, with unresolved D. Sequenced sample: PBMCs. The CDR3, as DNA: TGTGCCAGCAGGCCTCAGTACGAGCAGTACTTC. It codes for CASRPQYEQYF.